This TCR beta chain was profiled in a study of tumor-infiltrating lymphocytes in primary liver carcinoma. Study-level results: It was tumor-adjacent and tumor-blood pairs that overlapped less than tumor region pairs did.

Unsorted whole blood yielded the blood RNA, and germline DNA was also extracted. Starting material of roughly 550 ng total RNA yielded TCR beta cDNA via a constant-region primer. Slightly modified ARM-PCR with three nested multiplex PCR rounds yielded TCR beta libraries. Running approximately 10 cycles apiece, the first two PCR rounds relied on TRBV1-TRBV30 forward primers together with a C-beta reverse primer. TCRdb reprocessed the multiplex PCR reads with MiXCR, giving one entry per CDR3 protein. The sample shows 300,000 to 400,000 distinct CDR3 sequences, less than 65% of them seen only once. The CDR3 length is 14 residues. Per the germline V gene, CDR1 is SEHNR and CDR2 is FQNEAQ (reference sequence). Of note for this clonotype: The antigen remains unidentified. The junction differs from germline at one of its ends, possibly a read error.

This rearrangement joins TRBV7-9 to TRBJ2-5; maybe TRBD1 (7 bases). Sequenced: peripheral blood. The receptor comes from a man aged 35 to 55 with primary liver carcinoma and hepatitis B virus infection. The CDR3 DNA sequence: TGTACCAGCAGCTTAGGAGGGGGCCAAGAGATCCAGTACTTC. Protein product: CTSSLGGGQEIQYF.